The present entry profiles one TCR beta chain with its context. Antigen: not known. Germline CDR1 reads SEHNR; CDR2 reads FQNEAQ (reference sequence). V gave up 4 bases and J gave up 7 bases; unmatched junction bases: 6. This CDR3 has 15 amino acids. The sample originates from a study of cytomegalovirus exposure and HLA in healthy donors. This PCR relied on a set of 60 Vbeta primers and 13 Jbeta primers. TCRdb keeps only in-frame clones here, not all; method: immunoSEQ multiplex PCR. The sample holds roughly 200,000 clones, 60% to 80% seen once. Study results and caveats: Researchers reported in a later analysis that common viral pathogens appeared linked to several top clusters.

The chain carries TRBV7-9 and TRBJ2-7; 14 bases map to TRBD2. The source material was PBMCs. The clonotype originates from a woman aged 30 to 39 in good health and CMV-seronegative. The CDR3 coding sequence is TGTGCCAGCAGCTGGGGACTAGCGGGAGCGCGAGAGCAGTACTTC. It specifies CASSWGLAGAREQYF.